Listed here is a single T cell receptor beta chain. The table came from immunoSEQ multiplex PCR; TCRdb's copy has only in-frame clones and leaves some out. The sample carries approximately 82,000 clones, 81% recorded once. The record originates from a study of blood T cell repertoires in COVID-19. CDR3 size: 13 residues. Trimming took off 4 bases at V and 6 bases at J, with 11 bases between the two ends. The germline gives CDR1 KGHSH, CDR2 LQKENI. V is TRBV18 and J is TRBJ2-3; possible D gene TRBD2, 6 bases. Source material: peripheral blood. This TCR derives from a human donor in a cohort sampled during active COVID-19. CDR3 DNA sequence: TGTGCCAGCTCACGACGCGGGGAGGATACGCAGTATTTT. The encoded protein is CASSRRGEDTQYF.